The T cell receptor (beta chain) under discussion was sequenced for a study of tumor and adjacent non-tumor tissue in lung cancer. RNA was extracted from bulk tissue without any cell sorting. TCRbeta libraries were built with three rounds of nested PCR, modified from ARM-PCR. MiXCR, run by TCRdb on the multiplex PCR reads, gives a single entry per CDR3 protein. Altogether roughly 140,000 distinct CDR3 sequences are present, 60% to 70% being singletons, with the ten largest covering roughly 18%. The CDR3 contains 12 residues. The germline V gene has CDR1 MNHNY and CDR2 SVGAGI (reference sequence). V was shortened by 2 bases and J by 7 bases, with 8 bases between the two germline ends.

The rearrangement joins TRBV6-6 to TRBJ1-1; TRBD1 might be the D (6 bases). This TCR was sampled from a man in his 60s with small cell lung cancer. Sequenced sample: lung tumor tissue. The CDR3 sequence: CASSYQGFEAFF. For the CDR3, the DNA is TGTGCCAGCAGTTACCAGGGGTTTGAAGCTTTCTTT.